This T cell receptor (beta chain) appears in the sequencing data of a study of shared clonotypes between healthy human individuals. Study overall: The donors, two women and a few men, were aged 18 to 49. General study results and limits: A generally larger estimated richness was seen in naive subsets than in memory subsets. The study found about 5% of naive CD4 clonotypes shared across several donors.

A note on this clone: The antigen is unknown.

The naive CD8 population came from CD45RO-negative cells selected for CCR7, without terminally differentiated effector memory CD45RA+ cells. Germline CDR1 is LNHDA and CDR2 is SQIVND (reference sequence). This CDR3 spans 17 amino acids. The junction had 14 bases not matched to a gene; V was cut back by 10 bases and J by 1 base. Sequenced by immunoSEQ multiplex PCR; TCRdb stores in-frame clones only, minus some. The data contain 750,000 to 1,000,000 clones, 80% to 95% of them seen just once; the ten biggest clones take up 24%. The chain uses TRBV19 and TRBJ2-1; 9 bases map to TRBD2. Material for sequencing was naive CD8+ T cells sorted from blood. The sequence derives from a man aged 30-40 years in good health. The CDR3 sequence is CATTAIAGGPSYNEQFF. Here the CDR3 DNA reads TGTGCCACGACCGCAATTGCGGGGGGGCCATCCTACAATGAGCAGTTCTTC.